The following is a T cell receptor (beta chain) sequence with its context. Method: immunoSEQ multiplex PCR; TCRdb's copy keeps in-frame clones and lacks some. Of about 79,000 clones listed, 93% are singletons. The data belong to a study of T cell changes during pregnancy in multiple sclerosis. The source was peripheral blood, collected in the second trimester of pregnancy. This TCR derives from a female donor in good health, enrolled as a control in a pregnancy study.

CDR3 nucleotides: TGTGCCAGCAGTCTTAGCTTCGGGACAAATCTGAACACTGAAGCTTTCTTT. This encodes CASSLSFGTNLNTEAFF. The V gene is TRBV9, the J gene TRBJ1-1, with a tentative D call TRBD1 (6 bases). The CDR3 covers 17 residues. Germline V gene sequence: CDR1 SGDLS, CDR2 YYNGEE. V was trimmed by 5 bases and J by 0 bases, leaving 20 bases between them.